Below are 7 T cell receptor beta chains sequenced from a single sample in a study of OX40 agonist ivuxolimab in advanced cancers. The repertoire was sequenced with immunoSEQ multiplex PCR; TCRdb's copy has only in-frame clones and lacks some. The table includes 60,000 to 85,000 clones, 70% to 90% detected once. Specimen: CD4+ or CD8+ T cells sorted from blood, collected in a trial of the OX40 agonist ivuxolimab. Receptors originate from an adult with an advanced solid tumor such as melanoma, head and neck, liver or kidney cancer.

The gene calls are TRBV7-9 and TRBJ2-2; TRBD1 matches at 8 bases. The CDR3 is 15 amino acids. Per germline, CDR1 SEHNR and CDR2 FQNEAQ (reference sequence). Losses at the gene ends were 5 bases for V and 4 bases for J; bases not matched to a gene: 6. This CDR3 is CASSPRQGSTGELFF. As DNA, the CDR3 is TGTGCCAGCAGCCCGAGACAGGGGAGCACCGGGGAGCTGTTTTTT.

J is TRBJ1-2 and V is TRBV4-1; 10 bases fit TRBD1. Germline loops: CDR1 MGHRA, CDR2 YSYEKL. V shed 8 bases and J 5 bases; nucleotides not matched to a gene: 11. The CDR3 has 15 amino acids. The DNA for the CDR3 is TGCGCCAGCCTCCCCGCGGGACAGGGGCGTTATGGCTACACCTTC. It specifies CASLPAGQGRYGYTF.

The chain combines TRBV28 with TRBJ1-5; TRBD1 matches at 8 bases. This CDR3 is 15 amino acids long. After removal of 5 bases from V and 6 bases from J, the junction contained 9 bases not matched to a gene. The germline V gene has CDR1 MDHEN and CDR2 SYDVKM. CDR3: CASSLTGGRAQPQHF. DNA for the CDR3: TGTGCCAGCAGTCTCACAGGGGGAAGGGCTCAGCCCCAGCATTTT.

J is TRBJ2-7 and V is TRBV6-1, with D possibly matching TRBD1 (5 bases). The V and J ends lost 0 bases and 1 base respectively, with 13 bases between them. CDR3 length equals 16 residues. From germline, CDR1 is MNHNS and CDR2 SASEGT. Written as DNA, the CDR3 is TGTGCCAGCAGTGAAGCGACGACAGTCCCATCCTACGAGCAGTACTTC. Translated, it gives CASSEATTVPSYEQYF.

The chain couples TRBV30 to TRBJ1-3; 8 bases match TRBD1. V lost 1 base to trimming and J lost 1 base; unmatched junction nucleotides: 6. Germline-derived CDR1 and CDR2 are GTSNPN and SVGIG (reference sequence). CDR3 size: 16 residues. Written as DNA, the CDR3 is TGTGCCTGGAGTGGTCTCCAGGGGGCTTCTGGAAACACCATATATTTT. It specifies CAWSGLQGASGNTIYF.

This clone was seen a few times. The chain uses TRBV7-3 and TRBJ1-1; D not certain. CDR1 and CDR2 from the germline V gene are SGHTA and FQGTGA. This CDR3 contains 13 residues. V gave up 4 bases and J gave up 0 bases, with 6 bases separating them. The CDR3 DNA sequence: TGTGCCAGCAGCTACAACATGAACACTGAAGCTTTCTTT. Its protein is CASSYNMNTEAFF.

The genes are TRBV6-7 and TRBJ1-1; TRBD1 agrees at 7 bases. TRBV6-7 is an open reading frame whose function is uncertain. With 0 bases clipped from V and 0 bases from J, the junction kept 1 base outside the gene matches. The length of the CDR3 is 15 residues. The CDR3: CASSYSTGMNTEAFF. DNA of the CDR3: TGTGCCAGCAGTTACTCGACAGGGATGAACACTGAAGCTTTCTTT.